This T cell receptor beta chain emerged from a study of prognosis after radiotherapy for stage I lung cancer. The wider study: Stage I lung tumors that were newly diagnosed and primary were found in more than eleven patients, while about 5 patients had oligometastatic NSCLC after surgical resection of the primary tumor.

The sample holds many counts of this clonotype. Antigen: not known. The germline CDR1 and CDR2 sequences are SGHRS and YFSETQ. There are 16 residues in the CDR3. V was cut by 0 bases and J by 2 bases, with 13 bases left in between. Amplification of TCR beta CDR3 from genomic DNA used two-round multiplex PCR. Primers specific to each TRBV and TRBJ gene were used in first-round PCR. MiXCR was run by TCRdb on the multiplex PCR reads, yielding one entry per CDR3 protein. The data show 15,000 or so distinct CDR3 sequences, with roughly 50% seen just once and 38% held by the top ten. Six milliliters of peripheral blood were drawn at each of two time points. The study, taken as a whole, reports: Reportedly, patients with and without metastases differed in TRBV and TRBJ gene usage.

The sequence was collected from a donor at least 50 years old with non-small cell lung cancer. The chain is built from TRBV5-1 and TRBJ2-3, with unresolved D. The sequenced sample was PBMCs, obtained before or after stereotactic body radiation therapy (not recorded which). The CDR3 DNA reads TGCGCCAGCAGCTTGGCCAAGGCGGCAGTCACAGATACGCAGTATTTT. Its translation is CASSLAKAAVTDTQYF. The entire variable domain, with the rest obtained from reference TRBV5-1 and TRBJ2-3, is as follows: KAGVTQTPRYLIKTRGQQVTLSCSPISGHRSVSWYQQTPGQGLQFLFEYFSETQRNKGNFPGRFSGRQFSNSRSEMNVSTLELGDSALYLCASSLAKAAVTDTQYFGPGTRLTVL.